The 3 T cell receptor beta chains listed next were all sequenced from one sample in a study of T cell responses to AZD1222 COVID-19 vaccine. Profiled with immunoSEQ multiplex PCR; TCRdb holds only in-frame clones, not every one. The repertoire holds around 160,000 clones, with around 93% as singletons. The sequences come from peripheral blood, collected on day 0 of AZD1222 vaccination. These receptors were collected from an adult in good health.

The chain links TRBV5-1 to TRBJ1-4, with TRBD1 matching 8 bases. The CDR3 sequence is 14 residues long. V gave up 4 bases and J gave up 8 bases; unmatched junction bases: 7. CDR1 is SGHRS and CDR2 is YFSETQ in the germline V gene. Here the CDR3 DNA reads TGCGCCAGCAGCGTCCGGGACAGGAGGGAAAAACTGTTTTTT. This gives the protein CASSVRDRREKLFF.

V and J are TRBV7-3 and TRBJ2-3; 8 bases line up with TRBD1. Unmatched junction bases numbered 6, after V lost 1 base and J lost 3 bases. Per germline, CDR1 SGHTA and CDR2 FQGTGA. The CDR3 has 16 residues. The CDR3 loop reads CASSLRAGGQTDTQYF. In nucleotides, the CDR3 is TGTGCCAGCAGCTTAAGGGCAGGGGGCCAGACAGATACGCAGTATTTT.

This chain uses TRBV10-2 with TRBJ2-1; the D gene is possibly TRBD2 (6 bases). Per the germline V gene, CDR1 is WSHSY and CDR2 is SAAADI. The CDR3 is made up of 15 amino acids. V dropped 6 bases and J dropped 10 bases, with 22 bases sitting between them. CDR3 in amino acids: CASRHRDSNYEEQFF. The CDR3 region has the DNA TGCGCCAGCAGACACCGGGACTCCAACTATGAGGAGCAGTTCTTC.